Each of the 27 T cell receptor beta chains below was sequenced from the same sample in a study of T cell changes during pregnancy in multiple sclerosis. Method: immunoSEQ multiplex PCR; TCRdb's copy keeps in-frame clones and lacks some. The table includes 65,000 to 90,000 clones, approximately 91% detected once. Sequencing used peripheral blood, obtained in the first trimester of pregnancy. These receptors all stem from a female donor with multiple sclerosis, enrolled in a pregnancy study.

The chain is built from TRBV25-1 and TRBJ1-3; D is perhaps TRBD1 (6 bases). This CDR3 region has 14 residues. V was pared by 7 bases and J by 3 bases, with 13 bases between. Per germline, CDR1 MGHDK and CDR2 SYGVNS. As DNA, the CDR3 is TGTGCCAGCACATCTACAGGGAGTGGAAACACCATATATTTT. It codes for CASTSTGSGNTIYF.

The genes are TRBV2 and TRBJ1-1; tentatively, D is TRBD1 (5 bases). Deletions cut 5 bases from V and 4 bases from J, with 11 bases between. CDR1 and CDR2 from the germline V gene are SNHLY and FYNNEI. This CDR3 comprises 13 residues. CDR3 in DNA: TGTGCCAGCAGTAGGACACTACTCACTGAAGCTTTCTTT. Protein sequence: CASSRTLLTEAFF.

The CDR3 coding sequence is TGTGCCAGCAGTCCTACTAGCGGGAGTGGCACCGGGGAGCTGTTTTTT. This translates into CASSPTSGSGTGELFF. This rearrangement joins TRBV28 to TRBJ2-2, with 11 bases identical to TRBD2. V lost 5 bases and J lost 4; bases outside the gene matches: 6. The CDR3 consists of 16 residues. The germline V gene has CDR1 MDHEN and CDR2 SYDVKM.

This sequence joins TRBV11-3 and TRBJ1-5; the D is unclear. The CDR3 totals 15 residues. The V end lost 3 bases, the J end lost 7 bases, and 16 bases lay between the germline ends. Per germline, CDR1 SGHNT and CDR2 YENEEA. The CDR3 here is CASSFGSRVHQPQHF. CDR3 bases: TGTGCCAGCAGCTTCGGTTCACGCGTGCACCAGCCCCAGCATTTT. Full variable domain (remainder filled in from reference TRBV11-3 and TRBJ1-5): EAGVVQSPRYKIIEKKQPVAFWCNPISGHNTLYWYLQNLGQGPELLIRYENEEAVDDSQLPKDRFSAERLKGVDSTLKIQPAELGDSAVYLCASSFGSRVHQPQHFGDGTRLSIL.

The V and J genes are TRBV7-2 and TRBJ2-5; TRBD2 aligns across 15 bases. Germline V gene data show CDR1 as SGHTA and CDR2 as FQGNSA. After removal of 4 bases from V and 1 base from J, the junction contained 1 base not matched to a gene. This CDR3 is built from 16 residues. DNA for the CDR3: TGTGCCAGCAGCTCGGGACTAGCGGGGGGCCAAGAGACCCAGTACTTC. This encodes CASSSGLAGGQETQYF.

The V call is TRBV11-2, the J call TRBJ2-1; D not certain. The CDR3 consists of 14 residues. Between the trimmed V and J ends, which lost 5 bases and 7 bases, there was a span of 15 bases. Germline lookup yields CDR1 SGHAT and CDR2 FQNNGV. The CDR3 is CASSLYLEANEQFF. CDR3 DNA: TGTGCCAGCAGCCTTTACCTCGAAGCGAATGAGCAGTTCTTC.

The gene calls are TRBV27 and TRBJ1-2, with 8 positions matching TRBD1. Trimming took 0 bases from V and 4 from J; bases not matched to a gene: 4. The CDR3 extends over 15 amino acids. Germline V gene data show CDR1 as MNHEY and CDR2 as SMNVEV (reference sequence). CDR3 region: CASSLSPDRVYGYTF. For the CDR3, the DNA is TGTGCCAGCAGTTTATCCCCGGACAGGGTCTATGGCTACACCTTC.

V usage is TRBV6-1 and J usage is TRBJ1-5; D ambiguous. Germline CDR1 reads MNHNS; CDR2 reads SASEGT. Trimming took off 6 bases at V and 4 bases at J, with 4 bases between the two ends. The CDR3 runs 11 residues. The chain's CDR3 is CASRENQPQHF. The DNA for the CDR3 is TGTGCCAGCAGGGAGAATCAGCCCCAGCATTTT.

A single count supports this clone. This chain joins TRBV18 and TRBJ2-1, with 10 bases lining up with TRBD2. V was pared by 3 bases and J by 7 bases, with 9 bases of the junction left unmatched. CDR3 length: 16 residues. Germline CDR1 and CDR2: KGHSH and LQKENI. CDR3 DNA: TGTGCCAGCTCACCCGGGACTAGCGAGGAACGGAATGAGCAGTTCTTC. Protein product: CASSPGTSEERNEQFF.

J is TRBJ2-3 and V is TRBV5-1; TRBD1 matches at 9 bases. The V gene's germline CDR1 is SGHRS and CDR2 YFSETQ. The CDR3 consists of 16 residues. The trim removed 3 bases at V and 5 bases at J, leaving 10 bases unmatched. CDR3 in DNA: TGCGCCAGCAGCTCCGTGGGACAGGGTAGGGGAGATACGCAGTATTTT. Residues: CASSSVGQGRGDTQYF.

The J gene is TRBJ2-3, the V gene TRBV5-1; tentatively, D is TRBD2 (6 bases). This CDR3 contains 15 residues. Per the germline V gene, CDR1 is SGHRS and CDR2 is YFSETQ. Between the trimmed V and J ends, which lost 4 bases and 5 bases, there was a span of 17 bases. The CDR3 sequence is CASSPPVGSGDTQYF. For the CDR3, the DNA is TGCGCCAGCAGCCCCCCAGTCGGGAGCGGAGATACGCAGTATTTT. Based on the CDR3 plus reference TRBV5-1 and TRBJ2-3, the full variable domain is KAGVTQTPRYLIKTRGQQVTLSCSPISGHRSVSWYQQTPGQGLQFLFEYFSETQRNKGNFPGRFSGRQFSNSRSEMNVSTLELGDSALYLCASSPPVGSGDTQYFGPGTRLTVL.

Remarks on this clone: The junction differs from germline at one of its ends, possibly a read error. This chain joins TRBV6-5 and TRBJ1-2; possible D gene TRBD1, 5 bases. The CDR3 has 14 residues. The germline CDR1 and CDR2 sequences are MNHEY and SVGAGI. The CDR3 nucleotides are TGTGCCAGCAGTTACTCGGCCCAGGGCGGCGCCGAAGAATTC. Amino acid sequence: CASSYSAQGGAEEF.

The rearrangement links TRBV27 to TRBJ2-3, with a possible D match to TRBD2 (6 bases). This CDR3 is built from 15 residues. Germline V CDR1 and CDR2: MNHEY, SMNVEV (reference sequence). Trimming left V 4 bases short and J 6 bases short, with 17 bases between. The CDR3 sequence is CASSYTPGLGDTQYF. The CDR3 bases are TGTGCCAGCAGTTACACACCGGGACTTGGGGATACGCAGTATTTT.

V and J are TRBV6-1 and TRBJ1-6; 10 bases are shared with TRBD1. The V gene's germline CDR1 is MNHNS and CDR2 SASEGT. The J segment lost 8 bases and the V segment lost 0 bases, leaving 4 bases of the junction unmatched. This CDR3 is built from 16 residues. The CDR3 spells CASSEAPGTGDSPLHF. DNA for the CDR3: TGTGCCAGCAGTGAAGCTCCCGGGACAGGGGATTCACCCCTCCACTTT.

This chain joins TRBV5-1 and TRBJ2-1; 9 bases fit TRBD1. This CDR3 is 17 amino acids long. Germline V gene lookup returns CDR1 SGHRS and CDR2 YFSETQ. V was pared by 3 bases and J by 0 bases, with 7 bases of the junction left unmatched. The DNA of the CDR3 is TGCGCCAGCAGCTGGGGGGGACAGGGAAGCTCCTACAATGAGCAGTTCTTC. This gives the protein CASSWGGQGSSYNEQFF. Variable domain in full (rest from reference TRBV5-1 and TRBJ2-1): KAGVTQTPRYLIKTRGQQVTLSCSPISGHRSVSWYQQTPGQGLQFLFEYFSETQRNKGNFPGRFSGRQFSNSRSEMNVSTLELGDSALYLCASSWGGQGSSYNEQFFGPGTRLTVL.

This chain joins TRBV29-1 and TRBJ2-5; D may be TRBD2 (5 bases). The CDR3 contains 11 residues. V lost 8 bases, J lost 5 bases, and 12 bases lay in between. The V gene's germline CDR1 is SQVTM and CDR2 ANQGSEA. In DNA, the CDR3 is TGCAGCCTCCCGCGAGGGGAGACCCAGTACTTC. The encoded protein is CSLPRGETQYF.

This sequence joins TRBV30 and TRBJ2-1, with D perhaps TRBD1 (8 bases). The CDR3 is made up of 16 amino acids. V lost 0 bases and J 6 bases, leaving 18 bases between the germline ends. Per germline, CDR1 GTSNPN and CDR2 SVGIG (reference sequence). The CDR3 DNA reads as TGTGCCTGGAGTGTACAAGCGAACAGGGGGGGCAATGAGCAGTTCTTC. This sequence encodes CAWSVQANRGGNEQFF.

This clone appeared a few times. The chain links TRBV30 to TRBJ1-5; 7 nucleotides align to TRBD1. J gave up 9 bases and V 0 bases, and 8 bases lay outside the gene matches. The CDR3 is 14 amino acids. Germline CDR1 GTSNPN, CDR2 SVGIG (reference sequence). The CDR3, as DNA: TGTGCCTGGAGTGTGGGACAGAGCCCTCCGCCCCAGCATTTT. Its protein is CAWSVGQSPPPQHF.

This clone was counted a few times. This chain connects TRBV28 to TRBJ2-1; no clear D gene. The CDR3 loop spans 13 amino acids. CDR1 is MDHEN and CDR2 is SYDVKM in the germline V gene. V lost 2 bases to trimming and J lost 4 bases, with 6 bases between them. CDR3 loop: CASSLSQYNEQFF. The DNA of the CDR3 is TGTGCCAGCAGTTTAAGTCAGTACAATGAGCAGTTCTTC.

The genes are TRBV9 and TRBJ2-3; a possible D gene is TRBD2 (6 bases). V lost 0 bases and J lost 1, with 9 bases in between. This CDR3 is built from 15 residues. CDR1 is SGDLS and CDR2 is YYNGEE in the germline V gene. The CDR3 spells CASSVVGGGTDTQYF. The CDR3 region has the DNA TGTGCCAGCAGCGTAGTTGGCGGGGGCACAGATACGCAGTATTTT.

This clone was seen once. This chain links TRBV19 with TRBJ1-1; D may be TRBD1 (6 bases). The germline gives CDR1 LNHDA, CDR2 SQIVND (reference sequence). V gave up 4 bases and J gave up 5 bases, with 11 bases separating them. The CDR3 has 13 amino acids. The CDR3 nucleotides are TGTGCCAGTAGTAAGGGGACATCGACTGAAGCTTTCTTT. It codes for CASSKGTSTEAFF. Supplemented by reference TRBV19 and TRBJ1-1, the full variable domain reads DGGITQSPKYLFRKEGQNVTLSCEQNLNHDAMYWYRQDPGQGLRLIYYSQIVNDFQKGDIAEGYSVSREKKESFPLTVTSAQKNPTAFYLCASSKGTSTEAFFGQGTRLTVV.

The CDR3 region is CASSIGQGLNQPQHF. In DNA form, the CDR3 reads TGTGCCAGCAGTATCGGACAGGGACTTAATCAGCCCCAGCATTTT. This chain joins TRBV28 and TRBJ1-5, with 8 bases matching TRBD1. Germline loops: CDR1 MDHEN, CDR2 SYDVKM. The CDR3 extends over 15 amino acids. V shed 5 bases and J 4 bases; nucleotides not matched to a gene: 7.

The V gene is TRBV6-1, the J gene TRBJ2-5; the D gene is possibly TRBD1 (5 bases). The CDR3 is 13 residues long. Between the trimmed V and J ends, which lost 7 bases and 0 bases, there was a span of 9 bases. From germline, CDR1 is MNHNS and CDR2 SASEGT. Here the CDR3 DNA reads TGTGCCAGCACGACAGAGTACCAAGAGACCCAGTACTTC. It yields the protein CASTTEYQETQYF.

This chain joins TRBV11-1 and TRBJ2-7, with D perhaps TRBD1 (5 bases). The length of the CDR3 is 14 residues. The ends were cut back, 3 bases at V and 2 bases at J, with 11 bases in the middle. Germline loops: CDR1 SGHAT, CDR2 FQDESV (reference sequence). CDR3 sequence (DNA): TGTGCCAGCAGCTTGGACACCTGGGCCTACGAGCAGTACTTC. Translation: CASSLDTWAYEQYF.

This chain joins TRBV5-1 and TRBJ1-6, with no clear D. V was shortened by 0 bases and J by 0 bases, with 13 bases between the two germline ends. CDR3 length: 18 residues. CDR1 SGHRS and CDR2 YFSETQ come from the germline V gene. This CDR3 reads CASSLVPQLSSYNSPLHF. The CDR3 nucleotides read TGCGCCAGCAGCTTGGTCCCTCAGTTAAGCTCCTATAATTCACCCCTCCACTTT.

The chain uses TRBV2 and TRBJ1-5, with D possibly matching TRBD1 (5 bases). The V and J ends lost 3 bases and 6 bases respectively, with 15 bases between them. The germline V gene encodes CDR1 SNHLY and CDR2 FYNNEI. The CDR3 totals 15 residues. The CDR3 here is CASSEFSQGSQPQHF. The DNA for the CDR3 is TGTGCCAGCAGTGAGTTTTCTCAGGGAAGTCAGCCCCAGCATTTT.

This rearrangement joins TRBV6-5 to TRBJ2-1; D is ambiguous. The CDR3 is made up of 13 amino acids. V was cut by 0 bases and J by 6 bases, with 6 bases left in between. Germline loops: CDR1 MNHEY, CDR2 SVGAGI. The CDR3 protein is CASSYSHGNEQFF. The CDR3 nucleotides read TGTGCCAGCAGTTACTCTCACGGCAATGAGCAGTTCTTC.